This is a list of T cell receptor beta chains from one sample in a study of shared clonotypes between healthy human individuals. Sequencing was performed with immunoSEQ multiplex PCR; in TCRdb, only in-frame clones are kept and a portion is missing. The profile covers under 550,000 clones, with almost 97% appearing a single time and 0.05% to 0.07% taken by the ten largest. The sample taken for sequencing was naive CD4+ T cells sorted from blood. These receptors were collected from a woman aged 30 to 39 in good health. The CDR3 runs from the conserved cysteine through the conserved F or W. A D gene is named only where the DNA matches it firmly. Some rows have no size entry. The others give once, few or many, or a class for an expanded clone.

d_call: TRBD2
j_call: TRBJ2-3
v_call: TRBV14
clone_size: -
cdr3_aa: CASRQSGRARDTQYF
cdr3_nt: TGTGCCAGCAGGCAAAGCGGGAGGGCCAGGGATACGCAGTATTTT

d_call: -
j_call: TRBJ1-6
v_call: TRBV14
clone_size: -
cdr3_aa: CASSSPGNSPLHF
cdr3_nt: TGTGCCAGCAGCTCCCCAGGGAATTCACCCCTCCACTTT

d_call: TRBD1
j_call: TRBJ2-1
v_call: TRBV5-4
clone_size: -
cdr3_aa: CASSLKGADEQFF
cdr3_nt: TGTGCCAGCAGCCTCAAGGGGGCGGATGAGCAGTTCTTC

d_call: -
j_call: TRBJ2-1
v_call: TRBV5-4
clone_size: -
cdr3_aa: CASSSSVGTQDEQFF
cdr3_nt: TGTGCCAGCAGCTCTAGCGTGGGGACTCAGGATGAGCAGTTCTTC

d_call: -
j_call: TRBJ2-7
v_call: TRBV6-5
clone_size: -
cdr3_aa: CASSYDSHEQYF
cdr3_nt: TGTGCCAGCAGTTACGATTCCCACGAGCAGTACTTC

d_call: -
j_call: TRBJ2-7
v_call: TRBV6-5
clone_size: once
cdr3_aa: CASSRLPERSYEQYF
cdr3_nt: TGTGCCAGCAGCCGACTCCCTGAGCGATCCTACGAGCAGTACTTC

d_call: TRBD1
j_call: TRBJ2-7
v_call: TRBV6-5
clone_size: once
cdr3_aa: CASRTQGAGYEQYF
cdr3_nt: TGTGCCAGCAGAACTCAGGGGGCTGGTTACGAGCAGTACTTC

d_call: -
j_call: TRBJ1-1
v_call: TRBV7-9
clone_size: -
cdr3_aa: CAGTGTSIVPEAFF
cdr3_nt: TGTGCCGGCACCGGGACTTCGATTGTACCTGAAGCTTTCTTT

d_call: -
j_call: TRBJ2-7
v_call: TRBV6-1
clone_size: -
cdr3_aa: CASFSRSNYEQYF
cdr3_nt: TGTGCCAGCTTTAGTCGTTCAAACTACGAGCAGTACTTC

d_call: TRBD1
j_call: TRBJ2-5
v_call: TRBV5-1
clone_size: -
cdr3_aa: CASSLLGTGKETQYF
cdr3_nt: TGCGCCAGCAGCCTTTTGGGGACAGGGAAGGAGACCCAGTACTTC

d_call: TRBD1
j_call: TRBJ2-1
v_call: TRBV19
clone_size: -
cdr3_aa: CASRRTGGRRMYNEQFF
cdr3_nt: TGTGCCAGTAGGAGGACAGGGGGACGGCGGATGTACAATGAGCAGTTCTTC

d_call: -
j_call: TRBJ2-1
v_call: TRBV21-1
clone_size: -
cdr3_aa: CASSKLDRGHYNEQFF
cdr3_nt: TGTGCCAGCAGCAAATTGGACAGGGGTCACTACAATGAGCAGTTCTTC

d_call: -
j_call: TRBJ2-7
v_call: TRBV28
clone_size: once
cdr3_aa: CASSPTLREQYF
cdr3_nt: TGTGCCAGCAGCCCTACCCTGAGGGAGCAGTACTTC

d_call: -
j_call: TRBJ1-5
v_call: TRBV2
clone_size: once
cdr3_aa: CASSELELSNQPQHF
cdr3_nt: TGTGCCAGCAGTGAACTAGAATTGAGCAATCAGCCCCAGCATTTT

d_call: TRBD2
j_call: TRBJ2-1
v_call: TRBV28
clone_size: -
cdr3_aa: CASTRTSGSNEQFF
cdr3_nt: TGTGCCAGCACTCGGACTAGCGGGAGTAATGAGCAGTTCTTC

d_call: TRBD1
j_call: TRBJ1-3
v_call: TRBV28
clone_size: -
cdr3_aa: CASSLAGGGNTIYF
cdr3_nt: TGTGCCAGCAGTTTGGCAGGGGGTGGAAACACCATATATTTT

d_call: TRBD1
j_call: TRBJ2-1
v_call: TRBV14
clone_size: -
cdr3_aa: CASNGDSYNEQFF
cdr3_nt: TGTGCCAGCAACGGGGACAGCTACAATGAGCAGTTCTTC

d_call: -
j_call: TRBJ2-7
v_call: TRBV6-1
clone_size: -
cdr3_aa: CASSFGRGDYEQYF
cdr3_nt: TGTGCCAGCAGTTTTGGGCGGGGAGACTACGAGCAGTACTTC

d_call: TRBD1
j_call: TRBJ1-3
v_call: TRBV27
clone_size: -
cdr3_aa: CASSSTGLRNTIYF
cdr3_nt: TGTGCCAGCAGTTCGACAGGGCTCAGAAACACCATATATTTT

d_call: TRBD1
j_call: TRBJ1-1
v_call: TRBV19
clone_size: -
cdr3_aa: CASSITLGTGAVGTEAFF
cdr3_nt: TGTGCCAGTAGTATTACCCTTGGGACAGGGGCGGTTGGTACTGAAGCTTTCTTT

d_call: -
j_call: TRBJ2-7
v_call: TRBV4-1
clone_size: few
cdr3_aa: CASRGGGSYEQYF
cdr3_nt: TGCGCCAGCAGGGGAGGGGGCTCCTACGAGCAGTACTTC

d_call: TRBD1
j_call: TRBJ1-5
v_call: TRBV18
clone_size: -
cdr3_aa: CASSPFEGAQQPQHF
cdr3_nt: TGTGCCAGCTCACCATTCGAGGGGGCTCAGCAGCCCCAGCATTTT

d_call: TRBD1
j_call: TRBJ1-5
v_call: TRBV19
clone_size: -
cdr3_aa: CASSFPWTGLGQPQHF
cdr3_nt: TGTGCCAGTAGTTTTCCTTGGACAGGGCTCGGTCAGCCCCAGCATTTT

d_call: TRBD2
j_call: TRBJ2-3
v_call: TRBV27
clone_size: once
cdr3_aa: CASSSPGLAGVEDTQYF
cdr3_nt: TGTGCCAGCAGTTCCCCGGGACTAGCGGGAGTGGAAGATACGCAGTATTTT

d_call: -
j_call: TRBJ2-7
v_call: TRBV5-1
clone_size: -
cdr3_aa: CASSLAQGDSYEQYF
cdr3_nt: TGCGCCAGCAGCTTGGCTCAGGGCGACTCCTACGAGCAGTACTTC

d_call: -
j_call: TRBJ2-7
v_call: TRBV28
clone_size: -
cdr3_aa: CASSQLYEQYF
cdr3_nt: TGTGCCAGCAGTCAACTTTACGAGCAGTACTTC

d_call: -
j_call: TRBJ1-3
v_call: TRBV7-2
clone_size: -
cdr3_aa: CASSLDLAARNTIYF
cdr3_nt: TGTGCCAGCAGCTTAGATCTGGCAGCGCGAAACACCATATATTTT

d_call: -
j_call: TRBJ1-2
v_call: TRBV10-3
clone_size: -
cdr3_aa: CAISSLTGSLDVGGYTF
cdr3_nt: TGTGCCATCAGTAGCCTGACAGGTTCCTTGGACGTTGGAGGCTACACCTTC

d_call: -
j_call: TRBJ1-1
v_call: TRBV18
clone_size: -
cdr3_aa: CASSPGDLNTEAFF
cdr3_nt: TGTGCCAGCTCACCAGGGGACCTTAACACTGAAGCTTTCTTT

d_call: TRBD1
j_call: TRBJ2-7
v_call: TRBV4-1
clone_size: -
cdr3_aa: CASSQALPGQGSYEQYF
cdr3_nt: TGCGCCAGCAGCCAAGCCCTTCCGGGACAGGGCTCCTACGAGCAGTACTTC